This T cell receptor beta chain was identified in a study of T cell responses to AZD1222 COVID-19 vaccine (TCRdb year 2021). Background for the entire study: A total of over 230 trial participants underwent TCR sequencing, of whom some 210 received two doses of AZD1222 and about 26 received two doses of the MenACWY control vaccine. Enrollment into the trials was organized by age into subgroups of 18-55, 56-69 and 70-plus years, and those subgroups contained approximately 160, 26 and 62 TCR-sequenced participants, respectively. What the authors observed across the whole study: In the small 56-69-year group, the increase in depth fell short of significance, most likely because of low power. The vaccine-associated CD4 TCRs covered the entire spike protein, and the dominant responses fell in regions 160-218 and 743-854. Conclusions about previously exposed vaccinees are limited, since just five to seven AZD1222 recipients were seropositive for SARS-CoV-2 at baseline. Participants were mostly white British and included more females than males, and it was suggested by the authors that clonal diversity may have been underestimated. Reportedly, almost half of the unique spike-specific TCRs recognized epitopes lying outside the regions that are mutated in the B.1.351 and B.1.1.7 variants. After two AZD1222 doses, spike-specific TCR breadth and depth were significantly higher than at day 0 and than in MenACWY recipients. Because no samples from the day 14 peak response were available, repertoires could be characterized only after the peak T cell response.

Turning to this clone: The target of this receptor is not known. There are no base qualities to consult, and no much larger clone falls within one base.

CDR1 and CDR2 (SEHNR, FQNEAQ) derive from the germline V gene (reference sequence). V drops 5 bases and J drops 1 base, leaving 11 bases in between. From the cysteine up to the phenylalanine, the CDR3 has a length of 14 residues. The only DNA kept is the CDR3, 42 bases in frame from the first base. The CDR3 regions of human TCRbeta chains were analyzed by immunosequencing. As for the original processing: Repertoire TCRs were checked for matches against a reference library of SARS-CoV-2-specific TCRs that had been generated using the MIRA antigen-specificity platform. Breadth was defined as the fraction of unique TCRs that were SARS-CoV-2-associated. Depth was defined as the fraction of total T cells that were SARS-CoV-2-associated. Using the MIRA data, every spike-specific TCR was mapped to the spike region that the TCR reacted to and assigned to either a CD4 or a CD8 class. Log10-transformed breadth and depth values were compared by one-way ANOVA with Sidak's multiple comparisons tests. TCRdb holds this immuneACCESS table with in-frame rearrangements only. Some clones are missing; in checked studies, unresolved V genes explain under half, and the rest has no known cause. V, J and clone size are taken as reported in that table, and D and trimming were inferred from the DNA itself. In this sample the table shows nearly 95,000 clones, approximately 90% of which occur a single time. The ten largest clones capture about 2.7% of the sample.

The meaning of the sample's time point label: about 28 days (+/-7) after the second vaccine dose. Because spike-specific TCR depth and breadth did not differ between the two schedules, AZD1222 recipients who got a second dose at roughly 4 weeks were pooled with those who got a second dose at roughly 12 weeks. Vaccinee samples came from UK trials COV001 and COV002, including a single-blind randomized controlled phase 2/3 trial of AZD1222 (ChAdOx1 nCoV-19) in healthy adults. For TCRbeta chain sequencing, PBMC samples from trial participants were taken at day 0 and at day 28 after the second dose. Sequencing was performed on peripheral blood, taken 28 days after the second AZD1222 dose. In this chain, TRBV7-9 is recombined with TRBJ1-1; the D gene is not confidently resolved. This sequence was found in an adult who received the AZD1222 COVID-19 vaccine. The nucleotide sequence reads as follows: TGTGCCAGCAGCCCACCCCGAGGGAACACTGAAGCTTTCTTT. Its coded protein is CASSPPRGNTEAFF.